The rows below give T cell receptor beta chains drawn from one sample of a study of a mutant IDH1 vaccine in newly diagnosed glioma. These receptors' targets are unknown. Method: immunoSEQ multiplex PCR; TCRdb's copy keeps in-frame clones and lacks some. Of more than 55,000 clones listed, approximately 81% are singletons. The material sequenced was PBMCs, taken from a glioma patient whose treatment included an IDH1 peptide vaccine. Receptors were obtained from a man aged 25-40 years with glioma. Both conserved end residues are part of each CDR3. A D gene is named only where the DNA matches it firmly. A clone size is listed for some rows: how often the clone was seen (once, few, many), or a class if it is expanded.

v_call: TRBV9
j_call: TRBJ1-2
clone_size: NA
cdr3_length: 13
d_call: NA
cdr3_aa: CASSVDYNYGYTF
cdr3_nt: TGTGCCAGCAGCGTAGACTATAACTATGGCTACACCTTC

v_call: TRBV11-2
j_call: TRBJ2-7
clone_size: NA
cdr3_length: 14
d_call: TRBD2
cdr3_aa: CASSTRGGQNEQYF
cdr3_nt: TGTGCCAGCAGCACTCGGGGGGGCCAAAACGAGCAGTACTTC

v_call: TRBV16
j_call: TRBJ1-5
clone_size: few
cdr3_length: 16
d_call: NA
cdr3_aa: CASSPTARGSNQPQHF
cdr3_nt: TGTGCCAGCAGTCCCACCGCCAGGGGTAGCAATCAGCCCCAGCATTTT

v_call: TRBV5-8
j_call: TRBJ1-1
clone_size: NA
cdr3_length: 15
d_call: NA
cdr3_aa: CASITSPGWDTEAFF
cdr3_nt: TGTGCCAGCATCACTTCGCCAGGGTGGGACACTGAAGCTTTCTTT

v_call: TRBV15
j_call: TRBJ2-5
clone_size: NA
cdr3_length: 17
d_call: NA
cdr3_aa: CATSRPYNQQRKETQYF
cdr3_nt: TGTGCCACCAGCAGACCCTATAATCAGCAGCGGAAAGAGACCCAGTACTTC

v_call: TRBV18
j_call: TRBJ2-2
clone_size: NA
cdr3_length: 18
d_call: TRBD2
cdr3_aa: CASSPPRLAGGSAGELFF
cdr3_nt: TGTGCCAGCTCACCACCGCGGCTAGCGGGCGGTTCTGCTGGGGAGCTGTTTTTT

v_call: TRBV6-5
j_call: TRBJ1-1
clone_size: NA
cdr3_length: 16
d_call: NA
cdr3_aa: CASSYSGRRYDTEAFF
cdr3_nt: TGTGCCAGCAGTTACTCGGGCAGGCGGTATGACACTGAAGCTTTCTTT

v_call: TRBV5-1
j_call: TRBJ1-4
clone_size: NA
cdr3_length: 16
d_call: TRBD1
cdr3_aa: CASSLGQGPTNEKLFF
cdr3_nt: TGCGCCAGCAGCTTGGGACAGGGTCCAACTAATGAAAAACTGTTTTTT

v_call: TRBV18
j_call: TRBJ2-7
clone_size: NA
cdr3_length: 15
d_call: TRBD1
cdr3_aa: CASSPDRTGRNEQYF
cdr3_nt: TGTGCCAGCTCACCCGATCGGACAGGGAGGAACGAGCAGTACTTC

v_call: TRBV10-3
j_call: TRBJ2-5
clone_size: NA
cdr3_length: 14
d_call: NA
cdr3_aa: CAIAEGTSQETQYF
cdr3_nt: TGTGCCATCGCCGAAGGCACTTCACAAGAGACCCAGTACTTC

v_call: TRBV5-1
j_call: TRBJ1-4
clone_size: NA
cdr3_length: 15
d_call: NA
cdr3_aa: CASSLDRTYNEKLFF
cdr3_nt: TGCGCCAGCAGCTTGGACAGGACTTATAATGAAAAACTGTTTTTT

v_call: TRBV11-2
j_call: TRBJ1-5
clone_size: NA
cdr3_length: 15
d_call: TRBD1
cdr3_aa: CASSATGGSNQPQHF
cdr3_nt: TGTGCCAGCAGCGCTACAGGGGGAAGCAATCAGCCCCAGCATTTT

v_call: TRBV6-4
j_call: TRBJ2-6
clone_size: NA
cdr3_length: 14
d_call: NA
cdr3_aa: CASSDNSGANVLTF
cdr3_nt: TGTGCCAGCAGTGACAACTCTGGGGCCAACGTCCTGACTTTC

v_call: TRBV6-4
j_call: TRBJ1-6
clone_size: NA
cdr3_length: 15
d_call: NA
cdr3_aa: CASSDRRSYNSPLHF
cdr3_nt: TGTGCCAGCAGTGACCGCCGCTCCTATAATTCACCCCTCCACTTT

v_call: TRBV12-5
j_call: TRBJ1-2
clone_size: once
cdr3_length: 16
d_call: TRBD1
cdr3_aa: CASGLGTGGGSYGYTF
cdr3_nt: TGTGCTAGTGGTTTGGGGACAGGGGGCGGCTCCTATGGCTACACCTTC

v_call: TRBV12-5
j_call: TRBJ1-5
clone_size: NA
cdr3_length: 18
d_call: NA
cdr3_aa: CASGPVGAGGMSNQPQHF
cdr3_nt: TGTGCTAGTGGTCCTGTGGGGGCCGGGGGTATGAGCAATCAGCCCCAGCATTTT

v_call: TRBV5-1
j_call: TRBJ2-7
clone_size: NA
cdr3_length: 14
d_call: NA
cdr3_aa: CASSFGTGSYEQYF
cdr3_nt: TGCGCCAGCAGCTTCGGCACAGGGTCCTACGAGCAGTACTTC

v_call: TRBV5-8
j_call: TRBJ2-3
clone_size: NA
cdr3_length: 17
d_call: TRBD1
cdr3_aa: CASSLPGQVTSTDTQYF
cdr3_nt: TGTGCCAGCAGCTTACCGGGACAGGTTACTAGCACAGATACGCAGTATTTT

v_call: TRBV6-5
j_call: TRBJ1-1
clone_size: NA
cdr3_length: 13
d_call: NA
cdr3_aa: CASSSGVGTEAFF
cdr3_nt: TGTGCCAGCAGTAGCGGTGTGGGCACTGAAGCTTTCTTT

v_call: TRBV5-4
j_call: TRBJ2-5
clone_size: NA
cdr3_length: 17
d_call: TRBD2
cdr3_aa: CASSLGRLAGVGETQYF
cdr3_nt: TGTGCCAGCAGCTTGGGACGACTAGCGGGGGTGGGAGAGACCCAGTACTTC

v_call: TRBV10-3
j_call: TRBJ1-1
clone_size: NA
cdr3_length: 19
d_call: TRBD1
cdr3_aa: CAISGQRAGGRAGLAEAFF
cdr3_nt: TGTGCCATCAGTGGCCAACGAGCAGGGGGCCGTGCGGGGTTAGCTGAAGCTTTCTTT

v_call: TRBV18
j_call: TRBJ2-5
clone_size: NA
cdr3_length: 13
d_call: NA
cdr3_aa: CASSPPVQETQYF
cdr3_nt: TGTGCCAGCTCACCACCAGTCCAAGAGACCCAGTACTTC

v_call: TRBV5-4
j_call: TRBJ1-1
clone_size: few
cdr3_length: 14
d_call: TRBD1
cdr3_aa: CASSLQGRDTEAFF
cdr3_nt: TGTGCCAGCAGCCTACAGGGGAGGGACACTGAAGCTTTCTTT

v_call: TRBV2
j_call: TRBJ1-1
clone_size: few
cdr3_length: 12
d_call: NA
cdr3_aa: CASKFGPAEAFF
cdr3_nt: TGTGCCAGCAAATTTGGACCCGCTGAAGCTTTCTTT